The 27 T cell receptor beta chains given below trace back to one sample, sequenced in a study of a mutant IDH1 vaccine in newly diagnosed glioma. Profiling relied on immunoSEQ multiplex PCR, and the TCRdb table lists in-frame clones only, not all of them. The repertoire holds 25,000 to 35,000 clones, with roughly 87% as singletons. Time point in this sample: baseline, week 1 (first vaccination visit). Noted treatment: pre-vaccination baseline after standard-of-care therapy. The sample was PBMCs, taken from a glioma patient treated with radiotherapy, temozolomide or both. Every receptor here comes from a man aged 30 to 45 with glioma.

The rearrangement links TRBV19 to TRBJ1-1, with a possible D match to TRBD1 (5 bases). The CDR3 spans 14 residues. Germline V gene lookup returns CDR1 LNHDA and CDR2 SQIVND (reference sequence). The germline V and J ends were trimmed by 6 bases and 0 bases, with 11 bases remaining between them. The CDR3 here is CASSLTEMNTEAFF. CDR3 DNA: TGTGCCAGTAGCCTGACAGAAATGAACACTGAAGCTTTCTTT.

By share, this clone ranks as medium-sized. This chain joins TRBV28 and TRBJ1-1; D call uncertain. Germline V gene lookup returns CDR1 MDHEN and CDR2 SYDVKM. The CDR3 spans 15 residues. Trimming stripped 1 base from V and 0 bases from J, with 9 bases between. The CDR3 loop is CASSLFLLMNTEAFF. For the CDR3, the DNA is TGTGCCAGCAGTTTATTCCTGTTAATGAACACTGAAGCTTTCTTT.

This chain's CDR3 is CASSEGPGQGYEQYF. In DNA, the CDR3 is TGTGCCAGCAGCGAGGGTCCGGGACAGGGCTACGAGCAGTACTTC. The chain combines TRBV9 with TRBJ2-7, with 9 bases identical to TRBD1. The CDR3 spans 15 residues. CDR1 and CDR2 from the germline V gene are SGDLS and YYNGEE. J gave up 3 bases and V 3 bases, and 7 bases lay outside the gene matches.

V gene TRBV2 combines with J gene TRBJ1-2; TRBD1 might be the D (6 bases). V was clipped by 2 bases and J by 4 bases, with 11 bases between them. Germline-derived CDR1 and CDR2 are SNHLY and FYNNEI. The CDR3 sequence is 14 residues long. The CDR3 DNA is TGTGCCAGCAGTGAAAATGGACAGCCCTATGGCTACACCTTC. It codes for CASSENGQPYGYTF.

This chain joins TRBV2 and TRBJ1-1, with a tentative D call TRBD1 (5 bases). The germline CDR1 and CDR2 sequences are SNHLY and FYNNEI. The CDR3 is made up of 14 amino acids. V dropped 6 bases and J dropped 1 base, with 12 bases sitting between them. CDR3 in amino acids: CASRPIQGNTEAFF. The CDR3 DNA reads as TGTGCCAGCAGACCAATTCAGGGGAACACTGAAGCTTTCTTT.

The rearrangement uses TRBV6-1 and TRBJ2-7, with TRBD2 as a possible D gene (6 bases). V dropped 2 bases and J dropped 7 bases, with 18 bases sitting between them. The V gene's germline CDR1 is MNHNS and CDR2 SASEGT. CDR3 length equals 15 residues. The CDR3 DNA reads TGTGCCAGCAGTGAAAACGCGATAGCGGTGGGGGAGCAGTACTTC. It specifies CASSENAIAVGEQYF.

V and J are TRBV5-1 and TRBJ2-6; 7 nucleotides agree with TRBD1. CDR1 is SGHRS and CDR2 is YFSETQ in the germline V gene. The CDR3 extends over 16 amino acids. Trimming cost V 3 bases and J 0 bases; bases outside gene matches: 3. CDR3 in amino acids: CASSWTGASGANVLTF. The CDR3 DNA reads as TGCGCCAGCAGCTGGACAGGAGCCTCTGGGGCCAACGTCCTGACTTTC.

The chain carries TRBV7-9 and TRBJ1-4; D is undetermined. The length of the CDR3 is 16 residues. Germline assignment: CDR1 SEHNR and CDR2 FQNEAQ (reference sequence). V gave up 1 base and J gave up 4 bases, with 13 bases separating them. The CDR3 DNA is TGTGCCAGCAGCTTAGGTCTGGGTCAGAGTAATGAAAAACTGTTTTTT. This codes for CASSLGLGQSNEKLFF.

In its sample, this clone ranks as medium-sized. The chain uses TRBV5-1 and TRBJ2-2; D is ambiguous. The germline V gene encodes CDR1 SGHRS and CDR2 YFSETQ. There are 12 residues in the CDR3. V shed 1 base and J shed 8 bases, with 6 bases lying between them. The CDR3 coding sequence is TGCGCCAGCAGCTTGACAAGTGGGGAGCTGTTTTTT. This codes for CASSLTSGELFF.

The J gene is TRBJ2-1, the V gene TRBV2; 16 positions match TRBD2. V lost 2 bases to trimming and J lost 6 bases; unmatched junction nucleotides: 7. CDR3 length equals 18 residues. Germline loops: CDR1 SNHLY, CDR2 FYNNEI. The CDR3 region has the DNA TGTGCCAGCAGTGAACCCGGGACTAGCGGGAGGGCCGTCAATGAGCAGTTCTTC. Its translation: CASSEPGTSGRAVNEQFF. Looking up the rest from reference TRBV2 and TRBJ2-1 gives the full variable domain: EPEVTQTPSHQVTQMGQEVILRCVPISNHLYFYWYRQILGQKVEFLVSFYNNEISEKSEIFDDQFSVERPDGSNFTLKIRSTKLEDSAMYFCASSEPGTSGRAVNEQFFGPGTRLTVL.

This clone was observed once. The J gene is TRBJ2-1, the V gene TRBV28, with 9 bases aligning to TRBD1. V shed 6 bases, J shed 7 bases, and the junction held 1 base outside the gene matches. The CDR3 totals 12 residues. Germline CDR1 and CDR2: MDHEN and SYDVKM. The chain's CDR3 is CASRGQGNEQFF. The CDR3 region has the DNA TGTGCCAGCAGGGGACAGGGAAATGAGCAGTTCTTC.

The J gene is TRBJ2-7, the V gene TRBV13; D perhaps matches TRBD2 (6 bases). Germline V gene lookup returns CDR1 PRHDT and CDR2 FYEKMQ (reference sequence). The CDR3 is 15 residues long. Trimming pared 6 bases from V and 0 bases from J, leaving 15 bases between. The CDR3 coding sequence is TGTGCCAGCAGTCGACTAGTGGGGAGCTCCTACGAGCAGTACTTC. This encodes CASSRLVGSSYEQYF.

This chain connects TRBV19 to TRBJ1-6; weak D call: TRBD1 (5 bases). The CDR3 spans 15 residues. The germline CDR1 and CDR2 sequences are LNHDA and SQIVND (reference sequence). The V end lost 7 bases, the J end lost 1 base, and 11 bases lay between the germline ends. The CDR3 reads CASTPDRSYNSPLHF. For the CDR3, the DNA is TGTGCCAGTACCCCCGACAGATCCTATAATTCACCCCTCCACTTT. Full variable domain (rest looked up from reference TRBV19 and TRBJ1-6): DGGITQSPKYLFRKEGQNVTLSCEQNLNHDAMYWYRQDPGQGLRLIYYSQIVNDFQKGDIAEGYSVSREKKESFPLTVTSAQKNPTAFYLCASTPDRSYNSPLHFGNGTRLTVT.

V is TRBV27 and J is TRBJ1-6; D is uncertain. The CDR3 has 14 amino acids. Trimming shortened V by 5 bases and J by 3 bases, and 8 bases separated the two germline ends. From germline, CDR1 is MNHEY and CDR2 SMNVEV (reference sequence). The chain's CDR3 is CASSESFYNSPLHF. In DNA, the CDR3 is TGTGCCAGCAGTGAGTCCTTCTATAATTCACCCCTCCACTTT.

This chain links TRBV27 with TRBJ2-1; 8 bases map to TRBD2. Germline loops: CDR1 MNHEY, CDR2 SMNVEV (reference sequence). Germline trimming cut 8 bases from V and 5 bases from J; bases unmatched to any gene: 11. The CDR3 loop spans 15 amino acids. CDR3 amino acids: CASVLAGNNNNEQFF. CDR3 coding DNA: TGTGCCAGCGTCTTAGCGGGAAACAACAACAATGAGCAGTTCTTC.

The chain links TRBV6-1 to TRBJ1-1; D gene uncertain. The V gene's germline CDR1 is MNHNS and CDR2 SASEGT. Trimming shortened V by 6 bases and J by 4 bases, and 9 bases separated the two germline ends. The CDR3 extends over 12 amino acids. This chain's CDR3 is CASSARVTEAFF. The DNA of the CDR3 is TGTGCCAGCAGCGCAAGGGTCACTGAAGCTTTCTTT.

The CDR3 coding sequence is TGTGCCAGCAGTCCAGGGGGCTGGTATGGCTACACCTTC. This codes for CASSPGGWYGYTF. The chain uses TRBV28 and TRBJ1-2, with 8 nucleotides matching TRBD1. The CDR3 consists of 13 residues. Germline CDR1 reads MDHEN; CDR2 reads SYDVKM. Trimming removed 5 bases from V and 5 bases from J; junction bases left unmatched: 4.

CDR3 sequence (DNA): TGCGCCAGCAGCCAGACTAGCGGGGGGGCCTACAATGAGCAGTTCTTC. Translating gives CASSQTSGGAYNEQFF. The rearrangement uses TRBV4-3 and TRBJ2-1, with TRBD2 matching over 14 bases. The CDR3 extends over 16 amino acids. V was clipped by 3 bases and J by 2 bases; unmatched bases: 0. From germline, CDR1 is LGHNA and CDR2 YSLEER.

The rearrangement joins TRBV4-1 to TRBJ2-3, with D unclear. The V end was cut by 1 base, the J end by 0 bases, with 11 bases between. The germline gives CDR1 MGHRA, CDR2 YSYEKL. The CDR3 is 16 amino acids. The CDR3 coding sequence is TGCGCCAGCAGCCAAGTATATTCCAGGAGCACAGATACGCAGTATTTT. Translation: CASSQVYSRSTDTQYF.

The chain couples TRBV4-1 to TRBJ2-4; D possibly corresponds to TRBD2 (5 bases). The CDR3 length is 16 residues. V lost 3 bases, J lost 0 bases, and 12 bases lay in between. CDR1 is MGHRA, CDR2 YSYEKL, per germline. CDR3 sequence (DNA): TGCGCCAGCAGCCAGGATACTAGTCTAGCCAAAAACATTCAGTACTTC. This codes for CASSQDTSLAKNIQYF.

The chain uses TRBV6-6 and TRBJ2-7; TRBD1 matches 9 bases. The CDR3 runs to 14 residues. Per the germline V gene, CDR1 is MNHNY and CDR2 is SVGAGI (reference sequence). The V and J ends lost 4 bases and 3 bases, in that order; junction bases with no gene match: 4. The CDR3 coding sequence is TGTGCCAGCAGTTGGGGGACAGGGAACTACGAGCAGTACTTC. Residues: CASSWGTGNYEQYF.

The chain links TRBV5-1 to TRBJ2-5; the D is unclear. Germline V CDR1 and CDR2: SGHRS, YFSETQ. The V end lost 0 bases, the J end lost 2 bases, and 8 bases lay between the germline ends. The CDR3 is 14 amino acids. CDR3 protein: CASSLALRQETQYF. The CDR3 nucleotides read TGCGCCAGCAGCTTGGCCCTTAGACAAGAGACCCAGTACTTC.

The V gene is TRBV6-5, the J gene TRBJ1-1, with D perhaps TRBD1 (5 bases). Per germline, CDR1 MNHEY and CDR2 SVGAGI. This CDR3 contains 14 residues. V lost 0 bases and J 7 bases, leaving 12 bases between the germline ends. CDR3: CASSYSAGEGEAFF. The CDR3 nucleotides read TGTGCCAGCAGTTACTCAGCGGGGGAAGGTGAAGCTTTCTTT.

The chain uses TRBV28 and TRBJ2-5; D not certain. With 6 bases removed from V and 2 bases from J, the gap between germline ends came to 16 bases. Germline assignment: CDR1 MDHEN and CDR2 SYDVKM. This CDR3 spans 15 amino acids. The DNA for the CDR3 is TGTGCCAGCAGCTCCCCAGGAAGACAACAAGAGACCCAGTACTTC. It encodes CASSSPGRQQETQYF.

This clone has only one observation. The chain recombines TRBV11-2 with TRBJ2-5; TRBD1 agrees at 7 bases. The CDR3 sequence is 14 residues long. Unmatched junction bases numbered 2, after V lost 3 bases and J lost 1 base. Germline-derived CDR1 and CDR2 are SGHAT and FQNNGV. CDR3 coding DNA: TGTGCCAGCAGCTTGAACAGGGGCCAAGAGACCCAGTACTTC. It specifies CASSLNRGQETQYF.

The CDR3, as DNA: TGTGCCAGCAGCCAATTCAAGGGACAGGGGTACGAGCAGTACTTC. Translation: CASSQFKGQGYEQYF. The rearrangement joins TRBV4-2 to TRBJ2-7; 10 bases are a match to TRBD1. The CDR3 is made up of 15 amino acids. Germline assignment: CDR1 LGHNA and CDR2 YNFKEQ. V trimming: 2 bases; J trimming: 4 bases; junction bases outside the gene matches: 5.

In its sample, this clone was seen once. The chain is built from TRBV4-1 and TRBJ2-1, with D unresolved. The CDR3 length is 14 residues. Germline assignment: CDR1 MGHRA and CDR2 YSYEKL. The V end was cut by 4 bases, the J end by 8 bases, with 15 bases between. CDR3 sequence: CASSRSDRGDEQFF. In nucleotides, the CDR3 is TGCGCCAGCAGCCGCTCAGACCGAGGCGATGAGCAGTTCTTC.